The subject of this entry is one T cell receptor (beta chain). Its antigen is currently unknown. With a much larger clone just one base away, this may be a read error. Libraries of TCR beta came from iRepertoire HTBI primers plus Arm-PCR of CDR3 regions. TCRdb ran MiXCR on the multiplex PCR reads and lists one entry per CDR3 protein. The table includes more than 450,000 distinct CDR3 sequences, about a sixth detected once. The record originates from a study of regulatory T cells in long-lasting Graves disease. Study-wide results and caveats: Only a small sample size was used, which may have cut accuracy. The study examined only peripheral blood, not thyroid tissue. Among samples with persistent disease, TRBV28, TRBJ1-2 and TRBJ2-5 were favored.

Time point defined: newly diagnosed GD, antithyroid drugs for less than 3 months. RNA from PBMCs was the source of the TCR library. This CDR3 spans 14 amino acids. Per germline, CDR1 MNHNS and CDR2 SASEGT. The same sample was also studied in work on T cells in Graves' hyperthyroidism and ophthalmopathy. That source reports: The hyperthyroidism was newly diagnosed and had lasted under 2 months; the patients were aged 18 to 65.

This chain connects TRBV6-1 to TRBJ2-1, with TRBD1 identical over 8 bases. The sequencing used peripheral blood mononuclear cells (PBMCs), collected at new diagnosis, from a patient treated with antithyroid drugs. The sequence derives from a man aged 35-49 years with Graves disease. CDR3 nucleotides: TGTGCCAGCACCCCAAGACAGGGGTACAATAAGCAGTTCTTC. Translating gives CASTPRQGYNKQFF.